Listed here is a single TCR beta chain. Its specific antigen is unknown. A roughly 2.4 ml peripheral blood sample was drawn into PAXgene tubes per donor and stored at -80°C. Total RNA was isolated from whole blood with the PAXgene blood miRNA kit on an automated QIAcube, without T cell sorting. Peripheral blood from monozygotic twin pairs, either concordant or discordant for inflammatory bowel disease, underwent deep TCRalpha and TCRbeta repertoire profiling that used unique molecular barcoding. Smoking habits were recorded for all twin pairs, and individuals were classified as current, former or never smokers. CDR1 and CDR2 (LGHNA, YSLEER) derive from the germline V gene. The CDR3 sequence holds 17 residues, the cysteine and phenylalanine included. The record lacks a DNA sequence. The data stem from a study of monozygotic twins with inflammatory bowel disease (dated by TCRdb to between 2017 and 2020). Broadly, across the study: In total, 28 monozygotic twin pairs made up the full study: 19 Danish pairs, all IBD-discordant, plus nine German pairs, of which four were IBD-concordant and five were IBD-discordant. Disease-associated traits were sought mainly through comparisons between IBD patients and their genetically identical healthy co-twins within discordant pairs. Each individual had, on average, about 151 000 unique TCRalpha sequences and 181 000 unique TCRbeta sequences available for analysis. Summary of the overall study and its limitations: Repertoire similarity did not differ between concordant and discordant twins, which could be due to limited statistical power. Because patients were on differing immunosuppressive treatments, the repertoires may have picked up extra background noise and inter-individual variability. IBD patients had lower TCRbeta repertoire diversity, measured by the inverse Simpson index, than their healthy co-twins. No single strong signal or clonotype linked to IBD turned up in the results, so the idea that one exists was not supported. Compared with healthy twins, IBD patients had fewer clonotypes in common with other individuals, a difference most pronounced in patients showing signs of disease activity. Different T cell subtypes could not be distinguished in the analysis.

Libraries came from 5' RACE. Each TCR library was prepared from 3,000 to 4,000 ng of total RNA. For each sample, cDNA synthesis with SMARTScribe reverse transcriptase was split into eight separate reactions. During cDNA synthesis, template switching was used to introduce unique molecular identifiers that contained a 6-nucleotide sample barcode. Amplification of TCRalpha and TCRbeta cDNA involved two nested PCRs of around 15 and 9 cycles, and each PCR was followed by bead purification. Before amplification, cDNA was treated with uracil DNA-glycosylase and purified using the QIAquick PCR purification kit. In the second PCR, Illumina TruSeq-compatible adapters and sample-specific barcodes were added. TapeStation and Qubit were used to check library quality and concentration, and roughly 5.5 ng of each library was pooled. Pooled libraries were sequenced on an Illumina HiSeq2500 single-index Rapid Run with 2 x 100 bp reads and custom sequencing primers. Per the source publication's procedure: MiGEC version 1.2.6 was used for UMI-based consensus assembly, which corrected PCR and sequencing errors. MiXCR version 2.1.1 was used to carry out V(D)J alignment, clonotype assembly and CDR3 extraction. To normalise gene usage, clonotype sharing and MAIT/NKT TCR abundance, the top 1000, 10 000 and 20 000 clonotypes in each sample were analysed. After downsampling to 27 000 UMIs, diversity was calculated as the inverse Simpson index using the vegan R package. Statistical testing used paired Mann-Whitney U tests on the discordant twin pairs and applied Benjamini-Hochberg correction for multiple testing. TCRdb reprocessed the reads and provides one entry for every CDR3 protein sequence; no DNA is given. The V and J calls and clone size are TCRdb's, not the authors'. The sample table gives approximately 390,000 distinct CDR3 sequences. 2% to 2.5% of the sample belongs to the ten largest clones.

Material for sequencing was blood. Rearrangement joined TRBV4-3 to TRBJ2-5; without DNA, the TCRdb call of TRBD2 cannot be checked. This clonotype originated in a human donor with ulcerative colitis or Crohn's disease, or a healthy co-twin of an affected twin (not recorded which). The CDR3 amino acid sequence is: CASSQQTGLAGGETQYF.